This T cell receptor beta chain was identified during a study of radiation and T cells in renal cell carcinoma. TCRdb keeps only in-frame clones here, not all; method: immunoSEQ multiplex PCR. The data show more than 95,000 clones, 81% seen once. From germline, CDR1 is MDHEN and CDR2 SYDVKM. The germline V and J ends were trimmed by 7 bases and 4 bases, with 14 bases remaining between them. The CDR3 covers 14 residues. Described time point: blood 2 weeks post-SBRT. The treatment was: 15 Gy SBRT to primary tumor, nephrectomy 4 weeks later. The patient's renal cell carcinoma had clear cell pathology. Sample: blood, taken from a patient whose treatment included radiotherapy and nephrectomy. This rearrangement joins TRBV28 to TRBJ1-5; D gene ambiguous. This TCR was recovered from a man aged 45-65 years with renal cell carcinoma. The CDR3 DNA reads TGTGCCAGCATCGAGGTTAGCCTGAATCAGCCCCAGCATTTT. Translated: CASIEVSLNQPQHF. The whole variable domain, remainder taken from reference TRBV28 and TRBJ1-5, is DVKVTQSSRYLVKRTGEKVFLECVQDMDHENMFWYRQDPGLGLRLIYFSYDVKMKEKGDIPEGYSVSREKKERFSLILESASTNQTSMYLCASIEVSLNQPQHFGDGTRLSIL.